Shown below are 18 T cell receptor beta chains from a single sample sequenced in a study of cytomegalovirus exposure and HLA in healthy donors. PCR employed 60 Vbeta and 13 Jbeta primers. Profiled with immunoSEQ multiplex PCR; TCRdb holds only in-frame clones, not every one. Of around 230,000 clones listed, about 80% are singletons. The sequenced material came from PBMCs. All receptors come from a man in his forties in good health and CMV-seropositive.

The V and J genes are TRBV5-1 and TRBJ2-2; TRBD2 matches 10 bases. CDR1 and CDR2 (germline): SGHRS, YFSETQ. The CDR3 is made up of 15 amino acids. V lost 2 bases and J lost 7; bases outside the gene matches: 5. CDR3 nucleotide sequence: TGCGCCAGCAGCTTCCTAGCGGGAGAGGGCGGGGAGCTGTTTTTT. Its protein product is CASSFLAGEGGELFF.

CDR3 sequence (DNA): TGTGCCAGCAGCTTGGTCTCGGGATACAATGAGCAGTTCTTC. It translates to CASSLVSGYNEQFF. V and J are TRBV7-9 and TRBJ2-1, with D maybe TRBD2 (5 bases). CDR1 and CDR2 from the germline V gene are SEHNR and FQNEAQ (reference sequence). V was trimmed by 3 bases and J by 4 bases, leaving 10 bases between them. This CDR3 is 14 amino acids long.

This clone was picked up a small number of times. The V and J genes are TRBV6-5 and TRBJ2-7; 12 positions match TRBD2. The CDR3 spans 12 residues. CDR1 and CDR2 (germline): MNHEY, SVGAGI. With 7 bases clipped from V and 12 bases from J, the junction kept 7 bases outside the gene matches. The CDR3 bases are TGTGCCAGCACCGGCGGGACTAGCGGGTGGTACTTC. Its protein product is CASTGGTSGWYF.

In this sample, this clone turned up a few times. The rearrangement links TRBV6-5 to TRBJ2-7; D is uncertain. Trimming took off 6 bases at V and 7 bases at J, with 22 bases between the two ends. CDR3 length equals 15 residues. Germline CDR1 and CDR2: MNHEY and SVGAGI. The CDR3 sequence is CASSRQNSPTVEQYF. The CDR3 coding sequence is TGTGCCAGCAGCCGACAAAACTCACCTACTGTAGAGCAGTACTTC.

V usage is TRBV30 and J usage is TRBJ2-1, with TRBD2 matching over 8 bases. Per germline, CDR1 GTSNPN and CDR2 SVGIG (reference sequence). The CDR3 is made up of 16 amino acids. V shed 3 bases and J 6 bases; nucleotides not matched to a gene: 13. The CDR3 here is CAWSARGLVSFNEQFF. The CDR3 DNA sequence: TGTGCCTGGAGCGCGAGGGGACTAGTGTCATTCAATGAGCAGTTCTTC. The full variable domain, rest sourced from reference TRBV30 and TRBJ2-1, is SQTIHQWPATLVQPVGSPLSLECTVEGTSNPNLYWYRQAAGRGLQLLFYSVGIGQISSEVPQNLSASRPQDRQFILSSKKLLLSDSGFYLCAWSARGLVSFNEQFFGPGTRLTVL.

The chain employs TRBV28 and TRBJ2-5; 10 bases agree with TRBD1. The length of the CDR3 is 13 residues. Trimming took 7 bases from V and 4 from J; bases not matched to a gene: 3. Germline CDR1 MDHEN, CDR2 SYDVKM. This chain's CDR3 is CASKRTGGETQYF. The CDR3 nucleotides are TGTGCCAGCAAGAGGACAGGGGGAGAGACCCAGTACTTC.

This rearrangement joins TRBV19 to TRBJ2-7; 7 nucleotides align to TRBD2. The V segment lost 3 bases and the J segment 5 bases; nucleotides outside the gene matches: 4. Per germline, CDR1 LNHDA and CDR2 SQIVND (reference sequence). This CDR3 is 13 amino acids long. CDR3 residues: CASSMGGNNEQYF. Written as DNA, the CDR3 is TGTGCCAGTAGTATGGGAGGGAATAACGAGCAGTACTTC.

This clone has just a few counts. The V and J genes are TRBV5-1 and TRBJ2-5; 7 nucleotides align to TRBD1. CDR3 length equals 15 residues. Losses at the gene ends were 4 bases for V and 0 bases for J; bases not matched to a gene: 6. Germline V CDR1 and CDR2: SGHRS, YFSETQ. Here the CDR3 reads CASSRTGPYQETQYF. Written as DNA, the CDR3 is TGCGCCAGCAGCAGGACAGGCCCCTACCAAGAGACCCAGTACTTC.

The rearrangement joins TRBV5-1 to TRBJ1-2; D may be TRBD1 (6 bases). The V end lost 0 bases, the J end lost 2 bases, and 17 bases lay between the germline ends. The CDR3 spans 17 residues. The V gene's germline CDR1 is SGHRS and CDR2 YFSETQ. The DNA of the CDR3 is TGCGCCAGCAGCTTGGCCGACAGGACCGTATTGAACTATGGCTACACCTTC. Its translation: CASSLADRTVLNYGYTF. Filled out from reference TRBV5-1 and TRBJ1-2, the complete variable domain reads KAGVTQTPRYLIKTRGQQVTLSCSPISGHRSVSWYQQTPGQGLQFLFEYFSETQRNKGNFPGRFSGRQFSNSRSEMNVSTLELGDSALYLCASSLADRTVLNYGYTFGSGTRLTVV.

This chain links TRBV7-8 with TRBJ2-2, with D possibly matching TRBD2 (6 bases). Germline V CDR1 and CDR2: SGHVS, FQNEAQ. The CDR3 runs to 15 residues. Trimming cost V 5 bases and J 0 bases, with 10 bases left between them. CDR3 coding DNA: TGTGCCAGCAGCGCAGCGGGCCCGAACACCGGGGAGCTGTTTTTT. This gives the protein CASSAAGPNTGELFF.

The chain has TRBV30 and TRBJ2-2; D unresolved. Germline V gives CDR1 GTSNPN, CDR2 SVGIG (reference sequence). V dropped 5 bases and J dropped 0 bases, with 10 bases sitting between them. The CDR3 is 14 residues long. Here the CDR3 DNA reads TGTGCCTGGCGAGAGCACGCGAACACCGGGGAGCTGTTTTTT. Its protein product is CAWREHANTGELFF.

The CDR3 region is CASSSPPGSEQYF. CDR3 DNA sequence: TGTGCCAGCAGCTCCCCCCCCGGTAGCGAGCAGTACTTC. The V gene is TRBV7-9, the J gene TRBJ2-7; unclear D gene. Trimming pared 4 bases from V and 6 bases from J, leaving 13 bases between. Germline CDR1 SEHNR, CDR2 FQNEAQ (reference sequence). The CDR3 sequence is 13 residues long.

The chain employs TRBV7-8 and TRBJ1-1, with TRBD1 matching 9 bases. The CDR3 totals 14 residues. V was pared by 3 bases and J by 11 bases, with 10 bases of the junction left unmatched. Germline V lookup: CDR1 SGHVS, CDR2 FQNEAQ. CDR3 loop: CASSFSTGQGAAFF. In nucleotides, the CDR3 is TGTGCCAGCAGCTTCTCCACGGGACAGGGAGCGGCTTTCTTT.

J is TRBJ2-5 and V is TRBV2, with TRBD2 matching 8 bases. The V gene end was trimmed by 1 base and the J gene end by 5 bases; junction bases not matched to a gene: 3. The CDR3 runs to 14 residues. Germline loops: CDR1 SNHLY, CDR2 FYNNEI. The CDR3 reads CASSEGAGVETQYF. CDR3 in DNA: TGTGCCAGCAGTGAAGGAGCGGGAGTGGAGACCCAGTACTTC.

V is TRBV14 and J is TRBJ2-4; 12 bases line up with TRBD2. V shed 2 bases, J shed 7 bases, and the junction held 9 bases outside the gene matches. From germline, CDR1 is SGHDN and CDR2 FVKESK. This CDR3 region has 17 residues. The CDR3 region is CASSQRHLAGGGNIQYF. CDR3 in DNA: TGTGCCAGCAGCCAAAGACATCTAGCGGGAGGGGGGAACATTCAGTACTTC.

V gene TRBV5-1 combines with J gene TRBJ1-1, with D possibly matching TRBD1 (6 bases). Per the germline V gene, CDR1 is SGHRS and CDR2 is YFSETQ. V was trimmed by 4 bases and J by 0 bases, leaving 10 bases between them. The length of the CDR3 is 14 residues. This chain's CDR3 is CASSPGQMNTEAFF. For the CDR3, the DNA is TGCGCCAGCAGCCCAGGACAGATGAACACTGAAGCTTTCTTT.

The rearrangement links TRBV28 to TRBJ2-5; 9 bases map to TRBD2. The J segment lost 12 bases and the V segment lost 5 bases, leaving 13 bases of the junction unmatched. Germline CDR1 reads MDHEN; CDR2 reads SYDVKM. The length of the CDR3 is 14 residues. CDR3 sequence reads: CASSPPGTSWREYF. The CDR3 DNA follows: TGTGCCAGCAGTCCTCCCGGGACTAGCTGGAGGGAGTACTTC. Filled out from reference TRBV28 and TRBJ2-5, the complete variable domain reads DVKVTQSSRYLVKRTGEKVFLECVQDMDHENMFWYRQDPGLGLRLIYFSYDVKMKEKGDIPEGYSVSREKKERFSLILESASTNQTSMYLCASSPPGTSWREYFGPGTRLLVL.

The chain is built from TRBV5-5 and TRBJ2-2, with 7 bases lining up with TRBD2. The V gene's germline CDR1 is SGHKS and CDR2 YYEKEE (reference sequence). CDR3 length: 18 amino acids. J gave up 4 bases and V 0 bases, and 12 bases lay outside the gene matches. CDR3: CASSLEYQRAGFTGELFF. The CDR3 nucleotides are TGTGCCAGCAGCTTGGAATATCAGCGAGCGGGATTCACCGGGGAGCTGTTTTTT.